The sequence of this T cell receptor beta chain was determined in a study of cytomegalovirus exposure and HLA in healthy donors. General study findings and limits: Exclusion as indistinguishable affected some V segments, including TRBV6-2 and TRBV6-3. Some TCR beta chains (more than 150 of them) were listed as cytomegalovirus-associated.

Concerning this clone itself: The antigen remains unidentified.

Germline CDR1 and CDR2: MNHEY and SMNVEV (reference sequence). This CDR3 region has 16 residues. J was trimmed by 2 bases and V by 6 bases; bases with no gene match: 6. Primers included in the PCR were 60 Vbeta and 13 Jbeta primers. Original processing methods: There were tens of millions of unique TCR beta chains by a later count, and approximately 12 million of them were shared. Only in-frame clones appear in the TCRdb table, and some are missing; sequencing was by immunoSEQ multiplex PCR. That table furnishes V, J and clone size, whereas the DNA furnished D and trimming. Found here are about 160,000 clones, 82% of them singletons; the top ten hold about 1.6%.

Sequenced: PBMCs. This TCR was recovered from a girl between 10 and 17 years old in good health and CMV-seropositive. V gene TRBV27 combines with J gene TRBJ2-5; 13 bases fit TRBD2. The CDR3 sequence is CASSKGLAGEQETQYF. The CDR3 DNA reads as TGTGCCAGCAGCAAAGGACTAGCGGGGGAACAAGAGACCCAGTACTTC.